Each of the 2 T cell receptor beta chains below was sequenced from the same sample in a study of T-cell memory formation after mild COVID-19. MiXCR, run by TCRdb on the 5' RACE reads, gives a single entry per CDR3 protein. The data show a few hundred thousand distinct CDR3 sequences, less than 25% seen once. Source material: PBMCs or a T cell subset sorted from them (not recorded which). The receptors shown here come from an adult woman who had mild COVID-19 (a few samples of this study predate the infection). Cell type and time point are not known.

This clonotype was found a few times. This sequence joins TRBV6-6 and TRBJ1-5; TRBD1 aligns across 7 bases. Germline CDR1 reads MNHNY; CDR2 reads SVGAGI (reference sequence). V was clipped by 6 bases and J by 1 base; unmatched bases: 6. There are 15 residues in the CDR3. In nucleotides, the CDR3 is TGTGCCAGCAGAGACCCCAGGGGGAGCAATCAGCCCCAGCATTTT. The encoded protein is CASRDPRGSNQPQHF.

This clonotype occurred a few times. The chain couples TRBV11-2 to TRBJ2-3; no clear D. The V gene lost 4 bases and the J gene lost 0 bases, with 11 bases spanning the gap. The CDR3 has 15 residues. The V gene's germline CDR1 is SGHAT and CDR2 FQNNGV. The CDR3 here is CASSSLDPSTDTQYF. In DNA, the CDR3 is TGTGCCAGCAGCTCCTTAGATCCGAGCACAGATACGCAGTATTTT.